This T cell receptor beta chain was sequenced in a study of cytomegalovirus exposure and HLA in healthy donors (dated by TCRdb to the late 2010s). Regarding the research as a whole: According to an earlier analysis of a few hundred of the donors, about 179 million T cells yielded 95 million to 140 million unique TCR beta sequences and approximately 280 Gb of sequence data. Approximately 310 gigabases of sequencing data and approximately 93 million unique TCR sequences were included in an early release covering 500 to 750 HLA-typed donors. The genetic ancestry cluster associated with self-reported Caucasian donors included 65% to 90% of the roughly 380 genotyped donors. The aim of the study was to test whether cataloging public T cell receptors could identify signatures of past pathogen exposure. The study used immunosequencing to profile the T cell repertoires of approximately 650 subjects and linked those repertoires to cytomegalovirus serostatus. Besides the first cohort of 500 to 700 subjects, a separate validation cohort made up of roughly 130 different subjects was used. To predict cytomegalovirus infection status, the study combined high-throughput TCR immunosequencing, statistical association of individual TCRs with disease status, and machine learning. To study patterns of TCR occurrence, a later analysis re-analyzed previously published TCR beta repertoires from under 750 donors and added high-resolution HLA genotyping. Rather than using new phenotypic data, the later analysis identified candidate immune exposures from TCR beta sequences and from how often those sequences occurred across donors. An earlier analysis of approximately 640 of the donors applied high-throughput TCR beta sequencing to assess whether each TCR beta V gene segment acted as functional or pseudogenic. Donor age, sex, ethnicity and CMV serostatus were collected together with the repertoire data. In a later genetic analysis, genome-wide SNP genotypes for about three fifths of the roughly 670 donors were used, and that subset was treated as a discovery cohort. All discovery cohort repertoires had been generated on a single sequencing platform. Class I and class II HLA loci were covered by the typing at four-digit resolution. The number of typed donors differed by locus: about 620-640 for A, B, C, DRB1 and DQB1; some 500 for DQA1; around 610 for DPA1; and approximately 450 for DPB1. Roughly 5 DR-DQ haplotypes were handled as single units for association and clustering, since linkage in the cohort was strong. Across 398 genotyped donors of the cohort, an average of about 250,000 unique TCR beta nucleotide sequences per donor were sequenced, and 15% to 20% of those sequences were non-productive.

Germline trimming: 6 bases from V, 5 bases from J; junction bases outside gene matches: 12. The germline V gene provides CDR1 MDHEN and CDR2 SYDVKM. Counted from cysteine to phenylalanine, this CDR3 has 16 amino acids. Only the CDR3 region is kept as DNA, spanning 48 bases read in frame from base 1. As for this clone: What antigen it recognizes has not been identified. No per-base quality is available; no much larger clone lies one base away.

Libraries came from the immunoSEQ multiplex PCR assay. A mixture of 60 forward primers for TCR Vbeta segments and 13 reverse primers for TCR Jbeta segments was used in the multiplex PCR. The CDR3 region of rearranged TCR beta genes was amplified from genomic DNA by a multiplex PCR assay. The amplified TCR beta libraries were sequenced on the Illumina HiSeq System as 87-base-pair reads. Under the source paper's analysis protocol: In a later analysis, some 80 million unique TCR beta chains were counted across the roughly 610 repertoires, and approximately 9.9 million of these chains were shared by at least two donors. Raw reads were error-corrected and collapsed into unique sequences with a nearest-neighbor algorithm that merged closely related sequences to remove PCR and sequencing errors. Alignment of CDR3 sequences to IMGT reference sequences was used to assign V, D and J gene segments. For a sequence to be retained, at least a six-nucleotide match to both a V gene segment and a J gene segment was required. Rearrangements were called productive when the CDR3 lacked stop codons and stayed in frame with V and J; all others were non-productive. Following IMGT convention, CDR3 was defined as the stretch from the second conserved V-encoded cysteine to the conserved J-encoded phenylalanine. The earlier analysis of a few hundred of the donors excluded sequences that lacked an unambiguous match to a single V gene segment. An earlier analysis of approximately 590 of the donors called V segments functional above 56.7% productive rearrangements and segregating when the between-donor standard deviation exceeded 5%. A statistical classification framework was built for diagnosing cytomegalovirus status from the catalog of TCR beta chain sequences. A later analysis assigned V and J genes by comparing TCR nucleotide sequences with IMGT/GENE-DB human TR gene sequences. A later analysis assigned CDR3 sequences and most-parsimonious VDJ recombination scenarios with the TCRdist pipeline. In a later analysis, each TCR beta chain was defined by its CDR3 amino acid sequence together with its V-gene family, and reads lacking a unique V-gene family were excluded. In a later analysis, 450 to 600 highly shared, low-generation-probability nucleotide sequences were removed to address suspected cross-contamination and a sequencing artifact. For each public chain, a later analysis derived a clonal expansion index from normalized ranks of inferred template counts within each repertoire. In a later analysis, generation probabilities were computed with a VDJ recombination model fitted to out-of-frame rearrangements, and the resulting probabilities were checked against IGoR. A later analysis scored TCR-TCR, TCR-HLA and TCR-CMV co-occurrence with hypergeometric tests, applying a repertoire-size bias correction to TCR pairs. To estimate false discovery rates, a later analysis permuted the HLA or CMV assignments 20 times. In a later analysis, co-occurring TCRs were grouped with DBSCAN, and TCRdist sequence similarity was added when clustering was performed within HLA-allele-positive subsets. Repertoires with fewer than 30,000 or more than 120,000 public chains were left out of co-occurrence clustering, as were four to six repertoires with anomalous nucleotide sharing. TCRdb retrieved this table from immuneACCESS and kept in-frame rearrangements only. Not all clones are present; in checked studies, unresolved V genes account for under half, and no reason is known for the remainder. From that table come the V and J calls and clone size; the DNA was used to work out D and trimming. The sample yields 75,000 to 100,000 clones; around 8% were counted once. 2.3% of the sample lies in the top ten.

Here is what the overall study found, with its caveats: Because counts were too low, roughly 17 rarely observed V segments, including chromosome 9 orphons, were left out of the earlier analysis of 500 to 750 of the donors. A later analysis reported that several top co-occurrence clusters appeared linked to parvovirus B19, influenza, CMV and Epstein-Barr virus. A later genetic analysis reported fewer N-insertions in productive TCRs among donors in an Asian-associated ancestry cluster than the roughly 620-donor mean. A group of highly shared sequence variants was considered likely to be a technical artifact of the sequencing pipeline. In this cohort, only TCR beta chains were sequenced, and detectable features were limited by the absence of alpha or paired-chain data. Most CMV-associated TCR beta chains appeared to be HLA-restricted in a later analysis, and the HLA associations seemed to be driven largely by CMV exposure. For the cohort, immune exposure information was limited to CMV serostatus. A later genetic analysis associated a missense DCLRE1C variant with V-gene and J-gene trimming of TCR beta chains, and an independent cohort replicated the association. Most TCR sequences were seen in very few donors, while some public TCRs were found in many individuals. It was suggested by the authors that the approach could potentially be generalized to other disease states and immunological phenotypes. When HLA alleles, especially DR and DQ, strongly co-occurred, attributing TCR associations to individual alleles was difficult. A later analysis found that TCR association rates varied across HLA loci, with DRB1 alleles showing the most associated TCRs and HLA-C alleles the fewest. Broadly in line with IMGT annotations, most TCR beta V segments showed up in productive rearrangements about 87% or about 30% of the time in an earlier analysis of approximately 600 of the donors. Because HLA typing was missing for some donors at each locus, association tests included only the typed subset. Because the 87-base-pair reads could not distinguish some IMGT-functional V segments, including TRBV6-2 and TRBV6-3, those segments were excluded. The study listed around 160 TCR beta chains as associated with cytomegalovirus. Linkage disequilibrium might explain the correlated functional status among segregating V segments, but an unknown experimental factor could not be ruled out. Specific HLA alleles were associated with 16,951 TCR beta sequences at a false discovery rate of 0.05 in a later analysis. A further reported finding was that TCR beta sequences accurately predicted the HLA-A and HLA-B alleles for most subjects in the first cohort. The classifier was reported to diagnose cytomegalovirus status with high specificity and sensitivity in both the original and validation cohorts. Roughly uniform sequencing depth across donors was assumed in presence/absence analyses, although this assumption may not hold. A few of the identified cytomegalovirus-associated TCR beta chains were confirmed in vitro to be specific for cytomegalovirus antigens. Compared with equally common non-associated chains, HLA-associated TCR beta chains in a later analysis were more clonally expanded and had lower generation probabilities.

The cohort comprised more than 550 healthy bone marrow donors. All cohort members were sampled while nominally healthy, although unrecorded immune exposures were likely present. The donor was CMV seronegative and was included in the group of hundreds of seronegative cohort members. Every donor gave a peripheral blood sample, and the peripheral blood mononuclear cells from that sample were used for TCR beta sequencing. The Qiagen DNeasy Blood Extraction Kit was used to extract genomic DNA from the blood cell samples. The clonotype was recovered from a man aged 50 or older in good health and CMV-seronegative. The sequenced sample consisted of PBMCs. The chain couples TRBV28 to TRBJ1-5, and 8 junction bases match TRBD1. The sequenced DNA: TGTGCCAGCAGAGCCAACGGACAGGGTATTTATCAGCCCCAGCATTTT. Translation gives CASRANGQGIYQPQHF.